This T cell receptor beta chain was captured in a study of control samples from healthy donors and cancer patients. The table came from immunoSEQ multiplex PCR; TCRdb's copy has only in-frame clones and leaves some out. The sample has 150,000 or so clones, around 93% seen once. This CDR3 is built from 15 residues. Germline CDR1 is SGHTA and CDR2 is FQGNSA. V was pared by 1 base and J by 4 bases, with 10 bases between. Sequenced input: blood. This sequence originates from a woman aged 60 to 75 in good health. The J gene is TRBJ1-4, the V gene TRBV7-2; D gene unclear. The CDR3 here is CASSLVGRINEKLFF. The CDR3 DNA is TGTGCCAGCAGCTTAGTGGGCAGAATTAATGAAAAACTGTTTTTT.